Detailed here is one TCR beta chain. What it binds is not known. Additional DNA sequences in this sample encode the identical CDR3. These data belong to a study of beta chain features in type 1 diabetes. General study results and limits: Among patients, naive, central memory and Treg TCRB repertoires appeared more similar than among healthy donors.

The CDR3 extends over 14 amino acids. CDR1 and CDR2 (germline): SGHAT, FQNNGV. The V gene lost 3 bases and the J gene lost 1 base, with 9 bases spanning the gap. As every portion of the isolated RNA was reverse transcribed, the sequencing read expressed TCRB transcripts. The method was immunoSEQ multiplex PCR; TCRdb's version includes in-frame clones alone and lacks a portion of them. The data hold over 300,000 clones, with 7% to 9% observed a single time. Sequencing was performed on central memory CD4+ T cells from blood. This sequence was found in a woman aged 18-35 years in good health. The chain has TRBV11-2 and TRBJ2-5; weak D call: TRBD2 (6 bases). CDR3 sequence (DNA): TGTGCCAGCAGCTTGGGGACTGTCCAAGAGACCCAGTACTTC. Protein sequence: CASSLGTVQETQYF.